Presented here are 10 T cell receptor beta chains from one specimen sequenced in a study of beta chain features in type 1 diabetes. Notes on the study in general: TCRB CDR3s were moderately but significantly shorter in Type 1 diabetes patients in all four CD4+ subsets.

The antigens these receptors bind are not known. TCRB transcripts that were expressed got sequenced, as all of the isolated RNA had been reverse transcribed. Sequencing used immunoSEQ multiplex PCR; TCRdb keeps in-frame clones, though not all of them. The sample shows fewer than 400,000 clones, around 9% of them seen only once. Sequencing was carried out using central memory CD4+ T cells from blood. These receptors were taken from a man younger than 45 with type 1 diabetes.

This clone was counted a few times. V gene TRBV28 combines with J gene TRBJ1-5, with 7 bases that match TRBD1. The CDR3 has 14 residues. The V gene's germline CDR1 is MDHEN and CDR2 SYDVKM. The ends lost 5 bases at V and 6 bases at J; junction bases unmatched: 7. As DNA, the CDR3 is TGTGCCAGCAGTGCAAACAGGGGTGGTCAGCCCCAGCATTTT. As protein: CASSANRGGQPQHF.

The chain is built from TRBV5-1 and TRBJ1-3; no reliable D call. Germline loops: CDR1 SGHRS, CDR2 YFSETQ. The CDR3 contains 14 residues. The V gene lost 3 bases and the J gene lost 0 bases, with 7 bases spanning the gap. CDR3 amino acids: CASSSRGSGNTIYF. The CDR3 nucleotides are TGCGCCAGCAGCTCCAGAGGCTCTGGAAACACCATATATTTT.

This clone was seen a single time. The V gene is TRBV14, the J gene TRBJ1-2; D gene uncertain. Trimming shortened V by 4 bases and J by 4 bases, and 13 bases separated the two germline ends. Germline-derived CDR1 and CDR2 are SGHDN and FVKESK. There are 14 residues in the CDR3. The CDR3 spells CASSPYIGGYGYTF. The CDR3 coding sequence is TGTGCCAGCAGCCCTTACATCGGCGGCTATGGCTACACCTTC.

This clone appeared a few times. This sequence joins TRBV29-1 and TRBJ1-5; D call uncertain. This CDR3 has 12 amino acids. V was clipped by 5 bases and J by 3 bases, with 8 bases between them. Germline CDR1 and CDR2: SQVTM and ANQGSEA. The CDR3 region has the DNA TGCAGCGTTTCGCTCCCCAATCAGCCCCAGCATTTT. Residues: CSVSLPNQPQHF. The whole variable domain, filled in from reference TRBV29-1 and TRBJ1-5, reads SAVISQKPSRDICQRGTSLTIQCQVDSQVTMMFWYRQQPGQSLTLIATANQGSEATYESGFVIDKFPISRPNLTFSTLTVSNMSPEDSSIYLCSVSLPNQPQHFGDGTRLSIL.

V gene TRBV10-2 combines with J gene TRBJ1-1; D is uncertain. CDR1 and CDR2 (germline): WSHSY, SAAADI. CDR3 length equals 13 residues. V lost 5 bases, J lost 7 bases, and 14 bases lay in between. The CDR3 region has the DNA TGCGCCAGCAGTCTACGGCCAACGGATGAAGCTTTCTTT. The encoded protein is CASSLRPTDEAFF.

This clone was seen a few times. V and J are TRBV19 and TRBJ1-5; no clear D. The germline gives CDR1 LNHDA, CDR2 SQIVND (reference sequence). The CDR3 contains 15 residues. V gave up 4 bases and J gave up 5 bases, with 15 bases separating them. CDR3 nucleotides: TGTGCCAGTAGTAGCCCAGAAGGGCGCCATCAGCCCCAGCATTTT. Residues: CASSSPEGRHQPQHF.

This clone was picked up a small number of times. This sequence joins TRBV28 and TRBJ2-5, with D uncertain. The CDR3 length is 13 residues. CDR1 is MDHEN, CDR2 SYDVKM, per germline. Trimming took 3 bases from V and 3 from J, leaving 8 bases between them. Here the CDR3 DNA reads TGTGCCAGCAGTTTGGTGATGGAAGAGACCCAGTACTTC. Amino acid sequence: CASSLVMEETQYF.

In this sample, this clone turned up many times. The rearrangement uses TRBV6-6 and TRBJ1-3; D not certain. Trimming left V 3 bases short and J 4 bases short, with 10 bases between. This CDR3 is 14 amino acids long. CDR1 and CDR2 from the germline V gene are MNHNY and SVGAGI (reference sequence). The CDR3, as DNA: TGTGCCAGCAGTTATGGGTTGGGAGGAAACACCATATATTTT. Translating gives CASSYGLGGNTIYF.

The chain is built from TRBV11-3 and TRBJ2-5; D remains unclear. Germline CDR1 is SGHNT and CDR2 is YENEEA. V lost 0 bases and J lost 0, with 8 bases in between. This CDR3 is 15 amino acids long. CDR3 nucleotides: TGTGCCAGCAGCTTAGATGGAAGATACCAAGAGACCCAGTACTTC. Amino acids: CASSLDGRYQETQYF.

The chain recombines TRBV4-3 with TRBJ2-1, with D tentatively TRBD1 or TRBD2 (6 bases each). This CDR3 region has 13 residues. V lost 2 bases to trimming and J lost 10 bases, with 12 bases between them. The germline CDR1 and CDR2 sequences are LGHNA and YSLEER. The CDR3 bases are TGCGCCAGCAGCCAACGGAGGGGGACCGAGCAGTTCTTC. It yields the protein CASSQRRGTEQFF.